Reported below is one T cell receptor (beta chain). Its cognate antigen has yet to be identified. It has no much larger one-base neighbor in the sample; base qualities were not kept. Trimming removed 5 bases from V and 12 bases from J, leaving 20 bases between the germline ends. In the germline V gene (reference sequence), CDR1 corresponds to DFQATT and CDR2 to SNEGSKA. The cysteine opens and the phenylalanine closes a CDR3 of 13 amino acids. CDR3 DNA is the only sequence kept; it has 39 bases, read in frame from the first base. Library preparation was by 5' RACE. The sequencer was an Illumina HiSeq 2500. A second PCR of about 6 to 12 cycles was run with a J-beta primer mix and a sample-barcoded 5' primer. A template-switch 5' adaptor carrying 12 random nucleotides introduced a unique molecular identifier onto each TCR beta cDNA molecule. Each sample yielded at least 2.5 million CDR3-containing paired-end reads. All of the RNA was converted into first-strand cDNA using the Mint cDNA synthesis kit, with a TRBC-specific oligonucleotide serving as the primer. After uracil-DNA glycosylase treatment, a first 18-cycle PCR used universal primers M1SS and BC2_uni_R on all cDNA. The authors' pipeline ran thus. Each sample was normalized by randomly selecting 1 million high-quality reads, each carrying a distinct molecular identifier. Reads sharing molecular identifiers were discarded rather than binned into consensus sequences. MiTCR, with a Q25 quality threshold and the strictest error-elimination algorithm, was used for CDR3 identification, clonotype clustering and error correction. A nonparametric unseen species model with Euler transformation was used to estimate lower-bound total TCR beta diversity. The public reads were reprocessed in TCRdb via fastp at Q25 and MiXCR, keeping in-frame beta chains. Under each unique CDR3 protein, matching rows form one entry showing the most common genes and DNA. TCRdb, rather than the study authors, made the V and J calls. The sample data list about 800,000 distinct CDR3 sequences, and 35% to 50% of these were observed just once. Together, the top ten hold 18% of the sample.

The data originate from a study of blood T cells in healthy people across ages (dated by TCRdb to between 2015 and 2016). Regarding the research as a whole: In model experiments, template switching captured roughly one uniquely barcoded TCR beta cDNA molecule for every two T cells. Age-related changes in TCR beta repertoire diversity were measured in the study by deep sequencing normalized with unique cDNA molecular identifiers. The donors were divided into four age groups: young (average around 16 years), middle-aged (under 40), aged (approximately 62) and long-lived (approximately 74). Donors of different ages were randomly distributed across sequencing lanes to avoid experimental bias. For two donors (one aged 18 to 29 and one aged 80 or older), the study analyzed two additional independent replicas of 1 million unique cDNA reads from the same blood draw. Results the study describes overall, beyond this receptor: Because donor CMV infection status was unknown, age-related changes in expanded clonotypes were potentially confounded. Compared with the aged group, the long-lived group had more naive CD4+ T cells, fewer expanded clones and increased TCR diversity, a pattern suggesting age selection. Observed TCR beta diversity correlated strongly with the percentage of naive T cells measured by flow cytometry. Total diversity estimates from one million sequenced T cells were considered lower bounds and underestimates. Observed TCR beta diversity per million T cells fell roughly linearly with age, and a significant reduction was already apparent by age about 36. Since profiling was done on bulk unsorted PBMCs, naive and antigen-experienced compartments could not be conclusively compared.

Donors were a few dozen systemically healthy Caucasian individuals from Russia aged roughly 6 to 95 years. Ten milliliters of peripheral blood were drawn from each donor into EDTA-treated Vacutainer tubes. Ficoll-Paque density-gradient centrifugation was used to isolate PBMCs, with at least 7 million per sample. Trizol reagent was used to extract total RNA from PBMCs, with at least 6 micrograms per sample. For every donor, flow cytometry on a PBMC aliquot measured the percentage of naive CD45RAhigh/CD27high T cells. This receptor was taken from an elderly man in good health. Sequenced: blood. This chain joins TRBV20-1 to TRBJ2-1; TRBD2 is a possible D gene, resting on 6 matching bases. The nucleotide sequence is TGCAGTGCTGGCCGCGGAGGGGCGGGTGGGCAGTTCTTC. It specifies CSAGRGGAGGQFF.